This entry is about one TCR beta chain. The V gene lost 8 bases and the J gene lost 13 bases, with 27 bases spanning the gap. Germline loops: CDR1 MNHEY, CDR2 SVGEGT. This CDR3 has 15 amino acids. A sample-barcoded 5' primer and a J-beta primer mix were used in a second PCR of roughly 6 to 11 cycles. A tag from a template-switch adaptor with 12 random nucleotides marked each cDNA molecule. TCRdb independently ran MiXCR on the 5' RACE reads; one entry per CDR3 protein. The sample has about 1.5 million distinct CDR3 sequences, less than 45% seen once. This sample was taken from a study of blood T cells in healthy people across ages. Extraction of total RNA produced a minimum of 6 micrograms from each sample.

This receptor was identified in a woman aged 18 to 35 in good health. The chain carries TRBV6-2 or TRBV6-3 and TRBJ2-4, with D tentatively TRBD2 (6 bases). The material sequenced was blood. The CDR3 sequence: CASRSLPGTQNEQYF. The CDR3 nucleotides read TGTGCCAGCCGCTCACTCCCCGGGACTCAAAATGAGCAGTACTTC.